This T cell receptor beta chain was profiled in a study of T cell responses to AZD1222 COVID-19 vaccine (dated by TCRdb to about 2021). For the study in its entirety: TCR sequencing was performed for 230 to 250 trial participants, of whom 200 to 220 were given two doses of AZD1222 and around 25 were given two doses of MenACWY control vaccine. Enrollment into the trials was organized by age into subgroups of 18-55, 56-69 and 70-plus years, and those subgroups contained roughly 150, 30 and 60 TCR-sequenced participants, respectively. What the study reported, not specific to this receptor: Because no samples from the day 14 peak response were available, repertoires could be characterized only after the peak T cell response. Conclusions about previously exposed vaccinees are limited because only a handful of AZD1222 recipients were SARS-CoV-2 seropositive at baseline. The 56-69-year group was small, and its depth increase did not reach significance, likely because of low power. Reportedly, almost half of the unique spike-specific TCRs recognized epitopes lying outside the regions that are mutated in the B.1.351 and B.1.1.7 variants. The vaccine-associated CD4 TCRs covered the entire spike protein, and the dominant responses fell in regions 160-218 and 743-854. A significant rise in spike-specific TCR breadth and depth was observed after two AZD1222 doses relative to day 0 and relative to MenACWY recipients. Participants were mostly white British, with more females than males. The authors suggested clonal diversity may have been underestimated.

A remark on this clone: Its antigen is still unknown. No base qualities exist here, and no much larger clone lies one base off it.

The sample's time point label, in plain terms: about 28 days (+/-7) after the second vaccine dose. AZD1222 recipients given second doses at about 4 weeks or at about 12 weeks were pooled, since spike-specific TCR depth and breadth were not found to differ between the two schedules. Samples from vaccinated people were obtained from the UK trials COV001 and COV002, which included a single-blind randomized controlled phase 2/3 trial of AZD1222 (ChAdOx1 nCoV-19) in healthy adults. Trial participant PBMC samples were collected at day 0 and day 28 after the second dose for TCRbeta chain sequencing. V is reduced by 4 bases and J by 5 bases, leaving a spacing of 6 bases between them. From cysteine to phenylalanine, the CDR3 is 12 amino acids long. The retained sequence is limited to the CDR3, 36 bases, with the frame set at the first base. The germline V gene encodes CDR1 SGHNT and CDR2 YYREEE (reference sequence).

The CDR3 regions of human TCRbeta chains were analyzed by immunosequencing. For the original study's pipeline: TCRs in the repertoires were compared against a reference library of SARS-CoV-2-specific TCRs that had been generated with the MIRA antigen-specificity platform. Breadth meant the fraction of unique TCRs that were SARS-CoV-2-associated, whereas depth meant the fraction of total T cells that were SARS-CoV-2-associated. Each spike-specific TCR was assigned to its reactive spike region and to a CD4 or CD8 class using the MIRA data. Log10-transformed breadth and depth values were compared by one-way ANOVA with Sidak's multiple comparisons tests. Entries here come from immuneACCESS through TCRdb and include only in-frame sequences with V and J called. Some clones fail to appear in such tables; in the studies checked, an unresolved V gene covers under half of the shortfall, and the cause of the remainder is unknown. V, J and clone size reflect that table, while D and trimming were determined from the DNA. This sample gives about 81,000 clones in total; roughly 84% of them show up just once. The top ten constitute 4.5% to 7% of the sample.

The sequencing used peripheral blood, collected 28 days after the second AZD1222 dose. The sequence came from an adult who received the AZD1222 COVID-19 vaccine. Recombination joined TRBV5-4 with TRBJ2-2; no D gene can be assigned with confidence. The DNA sequence reads TGTGCCAGCAGCCCCGGGACCGGGGAGCTGTTTTTT. The encoded protein is CASSPGTGELFF.